Below are 27 T cell receptor beta chains sequenced from a single sample in a study of T-cell reconstitution after alpha-beta-depleted transplantation in children. Preparing the TCRbeta library involved the use of unique molecular identifiers. TCRdb re-analysed the PCR reads in MiXCR, keeping a single row per CDR3 protein. The sample has fewer than 500,000 distinct CDR3 sequences, around two fifths seen once. Sample: PBMCs, taken before TCRalphabeta/CD19-depleted stem cell transplant. These receptors came from a girl aged 2-10 years with aplastic anemia, due to receive a stem cell transplant.

This clonotype was seen a single time. V gene TRBV20-1 combines with J gene TRBJ2-1; a possible D gene is TRBD2 (7 bases). Trimming stripped 5 bases from V and 7 bases from J, with 24 bases between. CDR1 DFQATT and CDR2 SNEGSKA come from the germline V gene (reference sequence). The CDR3 runs to 16 residues. As DNA, the CDR3 is TGCAGTGCTCGAGGACTAGGGGGGTGTCGGTCGAATGAGCAGTTCTTC. It codes for CSARGLGGCRSNEQFF.

Notes on this clonotype: A much larger clone differs by one base, so this may be a read error. The chain combines TRBV20-1 with TRBJ2-2; D uncertain. The CDR3 consists of 14 residues. The germline V gene has CDR1 DFQATT and CDR2 SNEGSKA (reference sequence). CDR3 sequence reads: CCANGQPNTGELFF. CDR3 in DNA: TGCTGTGCTAATGGCCAGCCTAACACCGGGGAGCTGTTTTTT.

The sample holds many counts of this clonotype. As DNA, the CDR3 is TGTGCCAGCAGCTTACCCGGGACTTTGCCCCTGGGTTTCTTT. Its protein is CASSLPGTLPLGFF. The V and J genes are TRBV7-9 and TRBJ1-1; possible D gene TRBD1, 5 bases. The CDR3 length is 14 residues. The germline gives CDR1 SEHNR, CDR2 FQNEAQ (reference sequence). V was shortened by 2 bases and J by 13 bases, with 20 bases between the two germline ends. Together with reference TRBV7-9 and TRBJ1-1, the CDR3 gives the full variable domain: DTGVSQNPRHKITKRGQNVTFRCDPISEHNRLYWYRQTLGQGPEFLTYFQNEAQLEKSRLLSDRFSAERPKGSFSTLEIQRTEQGDSAMYLCASSLPGTLPLGFFGQGTRLTVV.

This chain links TRBV29-1 with TRBJ2-7, with D perhaps matching TRBD1 (6 bases). Germline CDR1 is SQVTM and CDR2 is ANQGSEA. The CDR3 has 13 amino acids. V lost 6 bases to trimming and J lost 2 bases, with 14 bases between them. The CDR3 sequence: CSVVWGLAYEQYF. In DNA, the CDR3 is TGCAGCGTCGTGTGGGGGCTGGCCTACGAGCAGTACTTC.

This clonotype showed up just a few times. The chain combines TRBV20-1 with TRBJ2-7; D is possibly TRBD1 (5 bases). Deletions cut 7 bases from V and 2 bases from J, with 9 bases between. The germline gives CDR1 DFQATT, CDR2 SNEGSKA (reference sequence). CDR3 length equals 11 residues. The DNA for the CDR3 is TGCAGTGGGGGCACACCCTACGAGCAGTACTTC. Translation gives CSGGTPYEQYF.

This clonotype was found a few times. The genes are TRBV5-1 and TRBJ2-3; TRBD2 is a possible D gene (5 bases). The CDR3 totals 16 residues. The V and J ends lost 0 bases and 2 bases respectively, with 13 bases between them. Germline V gene data show CDR1 as SGHRS and CDR2 as YFSETQ. The CDR3 region is CASSLDVGGPTDTQYF. Here the CDR3 DNA reads TGCGCCAGCAGCTTGGATGTTGGCGGGCCCACAGATACGCAGTATTTT.

This clonotype was counted a few times. V and J are TRBV29-1 and TRBJ1-5, with a tentative D call TRBD1 (5 bases). V was cut by 7 bases and J by 7 bases, with 14 bases left in between. The CDR3 sequence is 12 residues long. The germline gives CDR1 SQVTM, CDR2 ANQGSEA. The CDR3 loop reads CSGCNQGQPQHF. As DNA, the CDR3 is TGCAGCGGTTGTAATCAGGGCCAGCCCCAGCATTTT.

This clonotype was detected only once. The rearrangement uses TRBV10-1 and TRBJ1-2; D unclear. Trimming took 0 bases from V and 3 from J, leaving 14 bases between them. The germline V gene has CDR1 WNHNN and CDR2 SYGVQD (reference sequence). The CDR3 runs 16 residues. The CDR3 sequence is CASSESRSGGHYGYTF. The CDR3 coding sequence is TGCGCCAGCAGTGAGTCGAGGTCCGGCGGGCACTATGGCTACACCTTC.

This chain uses TRBV7-2 with TRBJ2-3; the D gene is possibly TRBD2 (7 bases). CDR3 length equals 15 residues. V gave up 4 bases and J gave up 4 bases, with 15 bases separating them. Germline CDR1 is SGHTA and CDR2 is FQGNSA. The CDR3 reads CASSWGGLGSDTQYF. CDR3 sequence (DNA): TGTGCCAGCAGCTGGGGGGGGCTAGGTTCAGATACGCAGTATTTT.

At least ten counts were recorded for this clonotype. The chain carries TRBV5-1 and TRBJ2-2, with D perhaps TRBD2 (6 bases). Trimming cost V 4 bases and J 5 bases, with 12 bases left between them. Germline CDR1 and CDR2: SGHRS and YFSETQ. CDR3 length: 14 residues. The CDR3 is CASSPDRETGELFF. CDR3 in DNA: TGCGCCAGCAGCCCGGATCGGGAGACCGGGGAGCTGTTTTTT. The full variable domain, in which reference TRBV5-1 and TRBJ2-2 provide the parts outside the CDR3, is KAGVTQTPRYLIKTRGQQVTLSCSPISGHRSVSWYQQTPGQGLQFLFEYFSETQRNKGNFPGRFSGRQFSNSRSEMNVSTLELGDSALYLCASSPDRETGELFFGEGSRLTVL.

J is TRBJ1-3 and V is TRBV27; TRBD1 matches 10 bases. The CDR3 loop spans 14 amino acids. The trim removed 6 bases at V and 5 bases at J, leaving 4 bases unmatched. Germline CDR1 reads MNHEY; CDR2 reads SMNVEV (reference sequence). CDR3 region: CASRRQGARNTIYF. The DNA for the CDR3 is TGTGCCAGCAGAAGACAGGGGGCTCGAAACACCATATATTTT.

This clonotype came up many times. The chain has TRBV11-2 and TRBJ1-1; D is ambiguous. This CDR3 contains 14 residues. The V gene's germline CDR1 is SGHAT and CDR2 FQNNGV. V shed 3 bases and J shed 6 bases, with 14 bases lying between them. The CDR3 DNA reads TGTGCCAGCAGCTTCGCTCGAGGGCGGGCTGAAGCTTTCTTT. Residues: CASSFARGRAEAFF.

The CDR3 sequence: CASMSPDSYSYEQYF. For the CDR3, the DNA is TGTGCCAGCATGTCCCCCGACAGCTACTCCTACGAGCAGTACTTC. This chain joins TRBV6-1 and TRBJ2-7; perhaps TRBD1 as D (5 bases). Trimming took off 7 bases at V and 0 bases at J, with 16 bases between the two ends. The CDR3 runs 15 residues. CDR1 MNHNS and CDR2 SASEGT come from the germline V gene.

The chain combines TRBV27 with TRBJ2-5; 11 nucleotides align to TRBD1. Germline CDR1 and CDR2: MNHEY and SMNVEV (reference sequence). The CDR3 runs to 19 residues. Unmatched junction bases numbered 16, after V lost 5 bases and J lost 2 bases. The CDR3 loop reads CASSPTLGTGGPLQETQYF. The CDR3 nucleotides are TGTGCCAGCAGTCCGACTCTCGGGACAGGGGGTCCCTTACAAGAGACCCAGTACTTC.

This clonotype was counted at least ten times. The genes are TRBV12-3 or TRBV12-4 and TRBJ2-4, with D uncertain. V lost 3 bases to trimming and J lost 0 bases, with 12 bases between them. The CDR3 has 16 amino acids. Here the CDR3 reads CASSFNSRLAKNIQYF. In DNA form, the CDR3 reads TGTGCCAGCAGTTTTAACAGCAGACTAGCCAAAAACATTCAGTACTTC.

This clonotype appeared a few times. The V gene is TRBV20-1, the J gene TRBJ2-3, with a possible D match to TRBD2 (6 bases). CDR1 DFQATT and CDR2 SNEGSKA come from the germline V gene (reference sequence). The V end lost 6 bases, the J end lost 5 bases, and 18 bases lay between the germline ends. The CDR3 has 14 amino acids. CDR3 bases: TGCAGTGCAACCCTAGCGACCCGGGGAGATACGCAGTATTTT. Amino acids: CSATLATRGDTQYF.

This clonotype turned up a few times. J is TRBJ1-2 and V is TRBV30, with D hard to call. Germline V lookup: CDR1 GTSNPN, CDR2 SVGIG (reference sequence). The V gene lost 1 base and the J gene lost 0 bases, with 3 bases spanning the gap. The CDR3 contains 12 residues. In nucleotides, the CDR3 is TGTGCCTGGAGTGCCACTAACTATGGCTACACCTTC. Amino acid sequence: CAWSATNYGYTF.

The gene calls are TRBV7-2 and TRBJ2-2, with 13 bases fitting TRBD2. The CDR3 extends over 16 amino acids. The V segment lost 5 bases and the J segment 6 bases; nucleotides outside the gene matches: 6. The V gene's germline CDR1 is SGHTA and CDR2 FQGNSA. The CDR3 loop is CASSTRLAGGPGELFF. CDR3 coding DNA: TGTGCCAGCAGCACTAGACTAGCGGGGGGTCCCGGGGAGCTGTTTTTT.

The V gene is TRBV11-1, the J gene TRBJ1-1; TRBD1 matches 8 bases. The ends lost 1 base at V and 2 bases at J; junction bases unmatched: 9. CDR1 and CDR2 (germline): SGHAT, FQDESV (reference sequence). This CDR3 has 17 amino acids. In DNA form, the CDR3 reads TGTGCCAGCAGCTTAGGTTCGGGGACAGGACTAAACACTGAAGCTTTCTTT. The encoded protein is CASSLGSGTGLNTEAFF.

In DNA form, the CDR3 reads TGCAGCGTTAGGGACAGAGCCTACGAGCAGTACTTC. Translated: CSVRDRAYEQYF. This sequence joins TRBV29-1 and TRBJ2-7, with 7 bases that match TRBD1. Trimming took 5 bases from V and 2 from J; bases not matched to a gene: 3. CDR3 size: 12 residues. Per the germline V gene, CDR1 is SQVTM and CDR2 is ANQGSEA.

In this sample, this clonotype turned up once. The chain joins TRBV7-9 to TRBJ2-5; D possibly corresponds to TRBD1 (6 bases). Per germline, CDR1 SEHNR and CDR2 FQNEAQ (reference sequence). This CDR3 has 16 residues. Trimming cost V 0 bases and J 5 bases, with 16 bases left between them. CDR3 nucleotide sequence: TGTGCCAGCAGCTTAGCTTGGTCAGGGGAAGGGGAGACCCAGTACTTC. Its translation: CASSLAWSGEGETQYF.

The sample holds many counts of this clonotype. The chain has TRBV29-1 and TRBJ2-5; D may be TRBD2 (6 bases). The V end lost 4 bases, the J end lost 5 bases, and 11 bases lay between the germline ends. This CDR3 contains 12 residues. The germline V gene has CDR1 SQVTM and CDR2 ANQGSEA. DNA for the CDR3: TGCAGCGTTGGGAGGGCAGGCGAGACCCAGTACTTC. Translated, it gives CSVGRAGETQYF.

The V gene is TRBV12-3 or TRBV12-4, the J gene TRBJ2-3, with 8 bases fitting TRBD2. J lost 6 bases, V lost 2 bases, and 13 bases had no gene match. This CDR3 region has 17 residues. The CDR3 protein is CASSLWRGDKLSDTQYF. The CDR3 DNA follows: TGTGCCAGCAGTTTATGGCGGGGGGACAAACTTAGTGATACGCAGTATTTT.

The table lists this clonotype with a count of one. J is TRBJ2-3 and V is TRBV6-5; D is uncertain. Germline V gives CDR1 MNHEY, CDR2 SVGAGI. This CDR3 region has 13 residues. The V end was cut by 3 bases, the J end by 5 bases, with 9 bases between. CDR3: CASSYYWGDTQYF. CDR3 sequence (DNA): TGTGCCAGCAGTTATTACTGGGGAGATACGCAGTATTTT.

The chain links TRBV20-1 to TRBJ2-1, with a weak D call TRBD2 (6 bases). The CDR3 totals 14 residues. The germline CDR1 and CDR2 sequences are DFQATT and SNEGSKA (reference sequence). Trimming cost V 5 bases and J 2 bases, with 13 bases left between them. The CDR3 sequence: CSAAREPPYNEQFF. Written as DNA, the CDR3 is TGCAGTGCTGCTCGGGAGCCCCCCTACAATGAGCAGTTCTTC.

J is TRBJ2-3 and V is TRBV5-1; the D gene is possibly TRBD2 (6 bases). V gave up 4 bases and J gave up 7 bases, with 22 bases separating them. The CDR3 has 16 amino acids. From germline, CDR1 is SGHRS and CDR2 YFSETQ. CDR3 nucleotide sequence: TGCGCCAGCAGCCCCCTTCTAGCGCTGTCTACTCATACGCAGTATTTT. Amino acids: CASSPLLALSTHTQYF.

The chain is built from TRBV20-1 and TRBJ1-1; D gene ambiguous. The ends were cut back, 3 bases at V and 4 bases at J, with 12 bases in the middle. The CDR3 covers 13 residues. CDR1 DFQATT and CDR2 SNEGSKA come from the germline V gene (reference sequence). The CDR3 loop reads CSARAGRVTEAFF. For the CDR3, the DNA is TGCAGTGCTAGGGCGGGTCGGGTCACTGAAGCTTTCTTT.